Each of the 27 T cell receptor beta chains below was sequenced from the same sample in a study of CD8+CD57+ T cells in acquired aplastic anemia. CDR3 and TCR beta VDJ profiling relied on a genomic DNA template. Using its own MiXCR run on the reads, TCRdb lists one record per CDR3 protein. Of 300,000 or so distinct CDR3 sequences in the sample, around 60% are singletons; the top ten hold 6.5% to 10%. Sequencing used sorted CD4+, CD8+, or CD8+CD57+ T cells (not recorded which) from PBMCs. These receptors were collected from a human donor with severe aplastic anemia or a healthy control (not recorded which).

The table lists this clonotype with many counts. The chain carries TRBV9 and TRBJ2-1, with TRBD2 matching over 12 bases. There are 21 residues in the CDR3. Germline V CDR1 and CDR2: SGDLS, YYNGEE. J was trimmed by 6 bases and V by 3 bases; bases with no gene match: 22. The CDR3 reads CASSDTNLAGGLFSTSNEQFF. The CDR3 DNA follows: TGTGCCAGCAGCGACACAAACCTAGCGGGGGGGCTTTTCTCTACTAGCAATGAGCAGTTCTTC.

This clonotype was seen repeatedly, ten times or more. The J gene is TRBJ1-5, the V gene TRBV29-1, with a possible D match to TRBD1 (5 bases). V lost 5 bases and J lost 5, with 10 bases in between. This CDR3 contains 12 residues. Looked up from germline, CDR1 is SQVTM and CDR2 is ANQGSEA. CDR3 residues: CSVSREYQPQHF. As DNA, the CDR3 is TGCAGCGTTAGCAGGGAGTATCAGCCCCAGCATTTT.

The CDR3: CASTHQGQNTEAFF. The CDR3, as DNA: TGTGCCAGTACCCATCAGGGACAGAACACTGAAGCTTTCTTT. The chain employs TRBV19 and TRBJ1-1; a weak D match, TRBD1 (6 bases). Deletions cut 7 bases from V and 1 base from J, with 13 bases between. The length of the CDR3 is 14 residues. CDR1 and CDR2 from the germline V gene are LNHDA and SQIVND (reference sequence).

The chain has TRBV6-1 and TRBJ2-5, with TRBD2 matching over 12 bases. The CDR3 runs 16 residues. The germline CDR1 and CDR2 sequences are MNHNS and SASEGT. V shed 7 bases, J shed 5 bases, and the junction held 11 bases outside the gene matches. CDR3 sequence reads: CASIQSSGGARETQYF. The CDR3 DNA reads TGTGCCAGCATCCAGTCTAGCGGGGGGGCCCGTGAGACCCAGTACTTC.

Only a few counts were recorded for this clonotype. V and J are TRBV10-2 and TRBJ2-3, with D hard to call. Germline CDR1 reads WSHSY; CDR2 reads SAAADI. Trimming removed 8 bases at V and 4 bases at J, with 10 bases between. The CDR3 length is 12 residues. The CDR3 DNA is TGCGCCAGCTCTAGAGGAGCAGATACGCAGTATTTT. Its protein is CASSRGADTQYF.

This rearrangement joins TRBV7-8 to TRBJ1-1; TRBD1 might be the D (5 bases). Germline values: CDR1 SGHVS, CDR2 FQNEAQ. The ends were cut back, 6 bases at V and 4 bases at J, with 12 bases in the middle. The CDR3 has 13 residues. The CDR3 sequence is CASRYGQGTEAFF. The DNA of the CDR3 is TGTGCCAGCAGATATGGACAAGGCACTGAAGCTTTCTTT.

This clonotype was observed once. This chain uses TRBV19 with TRBJ1-4, with D possibly TRBD1 on 5 matching bases. CDR3 length: 12 residues. Germline V gives CDR1 LNHDA, CDR2 SQIVND (reference sequence). The V end was cut by 9 bases, the J end by 6 bases, with 11 bases between. CDR3 residues: CASGGLYEKLFF. The CDR3 DNA follows: TGTGCCAGCGGGGGATTATATGAAAAACTGTTTTTT.

This clonotype occurred many times. The V and J genes are TRBV14 and TRBJ2-5, with 12 nucleotides matching TRBD1. CDR1 and CDR2 from the germline V gene are SGHDN and FVKESK. Trimming cost V 3 bases and J 7 bases; bases outside gene matches: 12. There are 17 residues in the CDR3. CDR3 sequence: CASSHTRGTGGPPTQYF. In DNA form, the CDR3 reads TGTGCCAGCAGCCACACACGTGGGACAGGGGGCCCCCCGACCCAGTACTTC.

The chain recombines TRBV10-3 with TRBJ2-5; D ambiguous. CDR3 length equals 13 residues. V was shortened by 0 bases and J by 3 bases, with 5 bases between the two germline ends. CDR1 is ENHRY and CDR2 is SYGVKD in the germline V gene. The CDR3 region has the DNA TGTGCCATCAGTGAGTCGCAAAAAGAGACCCAGTACTTC. Its protein product is CAISESQKETQYF.

The rearrangement links TRBV7-9 to TRBJ1-2; D remains ambiguous. V lost 1 base and J 4 bases, leaving 10 bases between the germline ends. CDR3 length: 14 amino acids. Germline CDR1 reads SEHNR; CDR2 reads FQNEAQ (reference sequence). CDR3 DNA sequence: TGTGCCAGCAGCTTAGGGAGTCCGGTCTATGGCTACACCTTC. Protein product: CASSLGSPVYGYTF.

The J gene is TRBJ2-3, the V gene TRBV7-3; no reliable D call. CDR1 and CDR2 from the germline V gene are SGHTA and FQGTGA. The germline V and J ends were trimmed by 5 bases and 3 bases, with 15 bases remaining between them. The CDR3 is made up of 15 amino acids. In DNA form, the CDR3 reads TGTGCCAGCAGCCCACAGAGAGTATCGACAGATACGCAGTATTTT. Translated: CASSPQRVSTDTQYF. Full variable domain (missing parts from reference TRBV7-3 and TRBJ2-3): GAGVSQTPSNKVTEKGKYVELRCDPISGHTALYWYRQSLGQGPEFLIYFQGTGAADDSGLPNDRFFAVRPEGSVSTLKIQRTERGDSAVYLCASSPQRVSTDTQYFGPGTRLTVL.

The genes are TRBV24-1 and TRBJ1-1, with D possibly TRBD1 on 5 matching bases. CDR1 and CDR2 (germline): KGHDR, SFDVKD. The CDR3 has 15 residues. Deletions cut 4 bases from V and 3 bases from J, with 14 bases between. CDR3 DNA sequence: TGTGCCACCAGTGACCCCCAGGGAGGGGACACTGAAGCTTTCTTT. Amino acid sequence: CATSDPQGGDTEAFF.

In this sample, this clonotype turned up once. The chain couples TRBV6-1 to TRBJ2-5, with D unresolved. Germline-derived CDR1 and CDR2 are MNHNS and SASEGT. The CDR3 consists of 11 residues. Between the trimmed V and J ends, which lost 4 bases and 7 bases, there was a span of 7 bases. Here the CDR3 reads CASSAPGTQYF. The DNA of the CDR3 is TGTGCCAGCAGTGCGCCAGGGACCCAGTACTTC.

This clonotype occurred many times. The gene calls are TRBV6-5 and TRBJ2-7, with a weak D call TRBD2 (6 bases). The CDR3 loop spans 16 amino acids. In germline, CDR1 is MNHEY, CDR2 SVGAGI. V dropped 0 bases and J dropped 1 base, with 13 bases sitting between them. The CDR3 is CASSYSTGGASYEQYF. In nucleotides, the CDR3 is TGTGCCAGCAGTTACTCGACGGGCGGGGCGTCCTACGAGCAGTACTTC.

The table lists this clonotype with many counts. CDR3 DNA sequence: TGCGCCAGCACCCGGGACAGCTACAATGAGCAGTTCTTC. Protein sequence: CASTRDSYNEQFF. V usage is TRBV5-1 and J usage is TRBJ2-1; 7 bases are a match to TRBD1. J was trimmed by 3 bases and V by 6 bases; bases with no gene match: 3. The CDR3 extends over 13 amino acids. Germline V CDR1 and CDR2: SGHRS, YFSETQ.

The chain is built from TRBV9 and TRBJ1-3, with D perhaps matching TRBD1 (5 bases). The CDR3 runs to 16 residues. V was cut by 3 bases and J by 1 base, with 14 bases left in between. Germline-derived CDR1 and CDR2 are SGDLS and YYNGEE. CDR3 residues: CASSAGWGSSGNTIYF. The CDR3 DNA reads as TGTGCCAGCAGCGCTGGGTGGGGGAGTTCTGGAAACACCATATATTTT.

This clonotype was seen a few times. The chain employs TRBV30 and TRBJ2-5; a possible D gene is TRBD2 (6 bases). CDR1 and CDR2 from the germline V gene are GTSNPN and SVGIG (reference sequence). This CDR3 comprises 13 residues. V lost 5 bases, J lost 5 bases, and 15 bases lay in between. The CDR3 is CAWEREVKETQYF. In DNA form, the CDR3 reads TGTGCCTGGGAGAGGGAGGTCAAGGAGACCCAGTACTTC.

The V and J genes are TRBV7-3 and TRBJ1-1, with D perhaps TRBD1 (5 bases). CDR1 SGHTA and CDR2 FQGTGA come from the germline V gene. The CDR3 totals 13 residues. Trimming removed 2 bases from V and 6 bases from J, with 10 bases in between. CDR3 DNA sequence: TGTGCCAGCAGCTTATGGCGGGACGCTGAAGCTTTCTTT. Protein sequence: CASSLWRDAEAFF.

This chain connects TRBV5-1 to TRBJ1-2, with D possibly being TRBD1 (5 bases). The CDR3 consists of 18 residues. V was clipped by 7 bases and J by 3 bases, with 28 bases between them. Germline CDR1 and CDR2: SGHRS and YFSETQ. The CDR3 sequence: CASGDGGGLPSRDYGYTF. Here the CDR3 DNA reads TGCGCCAGCGGGGATGGCGGGGGACTCCCATCACGGGACTATGGCTACACCTTC.

This rearrangement joins TRBV9 to TRBJ2-1, with TRBD2 matching over 11 bases. V shed 3 bases and J 5 bases; nucleotides not matched to a gene: 4. The CDR3 runs to 15 residues. Germline loops: CDR1 SGDLS, CDR2 YYNGEE. The CDR3 region is CASSAGTSGNNEQFF. In DNA, the CDR3 is TGTGCCAGCAGCGCCGGGACTAGCGGAAACAATGAGCAGTTCTTC. The entire variable domain, with the rest obtained from reference TRBV9 and TRBJ2-1, is as follows: DSGVTQTPKHLITATGQRVTLRCSPRSGDLSVYWYQQSLDQGLQFLIQYYNGEERAKGNILERFSAQQFPDLHSELNLSSLELGDSALYFCASSAGTSGNNEQFFGPGTRLTVL.

The chain joins TRBV27 to TRBJ1-4; 7 positions agree with TRBD1. This CDR3 has 14 residues. V was pared by 5 bases and J by 7 bases, with 7 bases of the junction left unmatched. The germline gives CDR1 MNHEY, CDR2 SMNVEV (reference sequence). CDR3 bases: TGTGCCAGCAGTAATGACAGGGCTCGTGAAAAACTGTTTTTT. Translated: CASSNDRAREKLFF.

This chain links TRBV12-3 or TRBV12-4 with TRBJ2-5, with D perhaps TRBD2 (5 bases). Trimming took off 6 bases at V and 4 bases at J, with 15 bases between the two ends. This CDR3 region has 14 residues. CDR3 in amino acids: CASRSEALRETQYF. The CDR3 DNA follows: TGTGCCAGCAGATCGGAGGCTCTGAGAGAGACCCAGTACTTC.

The chain has TRBV20-1 and TRBJ2-7; a possible D gene is TRBD2 (5 bases). This CDR3 spans 13 amino acids. Germline CDR1 and CDR2: DFQATT and SNEGSKA (reference sequence). V was clipped by 3 bases and J by 3 bases, with 12 bases between them. In nucleotides, the CDR3 is TGCAGTGCTAGTGCGGACGGGATCTACGAGCAGTACTTC. This codes for CSASADGIYEQYF.

This clonotype appeared once. This chain connects TRBV11-2 to TRBJ2-1; 8 nucleotides agree with TRBD2. Germline V gene lookup returns CDR1 SGHAT and CDR2 FQNNGV. V was pared by 5 bases and J by 9 bases, with 12 bases of the junction left unmatched. The CDR3 is made up of 15 amino acids. The CDR3 here is CASSPRGGPNAEQFF. DNA for the CDR3: TGTGCCAGCAGCCCTCGGGGGGGCCCAAACGCTGAGCAGTTCTTC.

This clonotype has ten or more counts. CDR3 nucleotides: TGTGCCAGCAGCTTCTCAGGGGATCTCTACAATGAGCAGTTCTTC. It yields the protein CASSFSGDLYNEQFF. The chain employs TRBV7-6 and TRBJ2-1; D perhaps matches TRBD1 (6 bases). Per germline, CDR1 SGHVS and CDR2 FNYEAQ. Deletions cut 3 bases from V and 3 bases from J, with 12 bases between. The CDR3 totals 15 residues.

The sample holds a few counts of this clonotype. The chain employs TRBV20-1 and TRBJ2-7; 7 nucleotides align to TRBD2. Germline V CDR1 and CDR2: DFQATT, SNEGSKA (reference sequence). The CDR3 is 15 amino acids. J gave up 3 bases and V 0 bases, and 8 bases lay outside the gene matches. The CDR3 protein is CSAREPVSGGYEQYF. The CDR3 DNA reads as TGCAGTGCTAGAGAACCAGTTTCGGGAGGCTACGAGCAGTACTTC.

This chain uses TRBV5-1 with TRBJ1-3; TRBD1 is a possible D gene (5 bases). The germline CDR1 and CDR2 sequences are SGHRS and YFSETQ. The CDR3 consists of 14 residues. Trimming cost V 0 bases and J 4 bases, with 8 bases left between them. The CDR3 coding sequence is TGCGCCAGCAGCTTGGGCAGGGTCGGAAACACCATATATTTT. Amino acid sequence: CASSLGRVGNTIYF.